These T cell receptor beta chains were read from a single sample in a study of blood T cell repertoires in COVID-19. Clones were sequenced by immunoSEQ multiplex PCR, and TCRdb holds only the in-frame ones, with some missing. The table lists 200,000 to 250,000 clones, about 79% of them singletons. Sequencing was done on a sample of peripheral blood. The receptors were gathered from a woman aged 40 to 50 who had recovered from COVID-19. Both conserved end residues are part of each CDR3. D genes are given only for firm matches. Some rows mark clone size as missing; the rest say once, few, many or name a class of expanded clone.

cdr3_nt: TGTGCCAGCAGCTTAGATTCACGGGAGGGGTACTATGGCTACACCTTC
cdr3_aa: CASSLDSREGYYGYTF
v_call: TRBV11-2
d_call: NA
j_call: TRBJ1-2
clone_size: NA

cdr3_nt: TGTGCCAGCAGCCTCCAGGGGGGTCAGCCCCAGCATTTT
cdr3_aa: CASSLQGGQPQHF
v_call: TRBV7-3
d_call: TRBD1
j_call: TRBJ1-5
clone_size: NA

cdr3_nt: TGTGCCAGCAGCCGCTCCCTCGACACCTACGAGCAGTACTTC
cdr3_aa: CASSRSLDTYEQYF
v_call: TRBV11-3
d_call: NA
j_call: TRBJ2-7
clone_size: NA

cdr3_nt: TGCGCCAGCAGCCAAGGCGCATCAGCGGGACTTGGAAACACCATATATTTT
cdr3_aa: CASSQGASAGLGNTIYF
v_call: TRBV4-1
d_call: NA
j_call: TRBJ1-3
clone_size: many

cdr3_nt: TGTGCCAGCAGCTCGGTGACAGGGAAAGGGACTGAAGCTTTCTTT
cdr3_aa: CASSSVTGKGTEAFF
v_call: TRBV5-4
d_call: TRBD1
j_call: TRBJ1-1
clone_size: few

cdr3_nt: TGTGCCAGCTCACCACTGGCTAGCGGGGGGCAAACCAGCTCCTACGAGCAGTACTTC
cdr3_aa: CASSPLASGGQTSSYEQYF
v_call: TRBV18
d_call: TRBD2
j_call: TRBJ2-7
clone_size: few

cdr3_nt: TGTGCCAGCAGAGCGACAGGGGGCGGGGGAAAAAAACTGTTTTTT
cdr3_aa: CASRATGGGGKKLFF
v_call: TRBV3-1/TRBV3-2
d_call: TRBD1
j_call: TRBJ1-4
clone_size: NA

cdr3_nt: TGCAGCGCCGGACTCTCTCACAATGAGCAGTTCTTC
cdr3_aa: CSAGLSHNEQFF
v_call: TRBV29-1
d_call: NA
j_call: TRBJ2-1
clone_size: NA

cdr3_nt: TGCGCCAGCAGAGCCACCGGACAGGCTTACAATGAGCAGTTCTTC
cdr3_aa: CASRATGQAYNEQFF
v_call: TRBV5-1
d_call: TRBD1
j_call: TRBJ2-1
clone_size: NA

cdr3_nt: TGTGCCAGCAGTGCGCGATTACAGGGTACTGAAGCTTTCTTT
cdr3_aa: CASSARLQGTEAFF
v_call: TRBV25-1
d_call: NA
j_call: TRBJ1-1
clone_size: NA

cdr3_nt: TGTGCCAGCATCGGACTAGCCTACAATGAGCAGTTCTTC
cdr3_aa: CASIGLAYNEQFF
v_call: TRBV2
d_call: TRBD2
j_call: TRBJ2-1
clone_size: NA

cdr3_nt: TGTGCCAGCAGTGATGATGAGGGCCAGAACACTGAAGCTTTCTTT
cdr3_aa: CASSDDEGQNTEAFF
v_call: TRBV2
d_call: NA
j_call: TRBJ1-1
clone_size: NA

cdr3_nt: TGTGCCAGCAGTTTATCAGGGAACTATGGCTACACCTTC
cdr3_aa: CASSLSGNYGYTF
v_call: TRBV28
d_call: NA
j_call: TRBJ1-2
clone_size: few